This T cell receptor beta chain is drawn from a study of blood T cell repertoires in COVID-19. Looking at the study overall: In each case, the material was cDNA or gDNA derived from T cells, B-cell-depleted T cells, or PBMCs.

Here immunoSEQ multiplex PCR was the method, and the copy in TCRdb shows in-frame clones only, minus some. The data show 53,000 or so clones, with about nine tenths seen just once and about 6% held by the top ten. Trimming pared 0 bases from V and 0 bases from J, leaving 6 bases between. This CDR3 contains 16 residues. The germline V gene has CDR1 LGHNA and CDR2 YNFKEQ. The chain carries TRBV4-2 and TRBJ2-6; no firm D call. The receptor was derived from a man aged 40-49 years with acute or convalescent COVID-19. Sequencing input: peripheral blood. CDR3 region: CASSQESSSGANVLTF. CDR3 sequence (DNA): TGTGCCAGCAGCCAAGAATCTAGCTCTGGGGCCAACGTCCTGACTTTC.